This entry lists 30 T cell receptor beta chains sequenced from one sample in a study of T-cell memory formation after mild COVID-19. TCRdb ran MiXCR on the 5' RACE reads and lists one entry per CDR3 protein. The sample includes hundreds of thousands of distinct CDR3 sequences, about a fifth seen only once; the top ten take around an eighth. The sequencing sample was made of PBMCs or a T cell subset sorted from them (not recorded which). These receptors all come from an adult woman who had mild COVID-19 (a few samples of this study predate the infection). Cell type and time point are not known.

This clonotype was seen a few times. The J gene is TRBJ2-2, the V gene TRBV30, with TRBD2 matching 10 bases. The CDR3 runs to 17 residues. The germline V gene has CDR1 GTSNPN and CDR2 SVGIG (reference sequence). V lost 2 bases, J lost 4 bases, and 10 bases stayed unmatched. The CDR3 spells CAWSLKTSGLLTGELFF. The CDR3 coding sequence is TGTGCCTGGAGTTTAAAGACTAGCGGGCTTCTCACCGGGGAGCTGTTTTTT.

This chain uses TRBV27 with TRBJ2-2; 9 bases match TRBD2. Germline V lookup: CDR1 MNHEY, CDR2 SMNVEV (reference sequence). The CDR3 is 14 amino acids. J was trimmed by 5 bases and V by 6 bases; bases with no gene match: 4. The CDR3 protein is CASSGTSKTGELFF. The CDR3 region has the DNA TGTGCCAGCAGCGGGACTAGCAAGACCGGGGAGCTGTTTTTT.

Only a few counts were recorded for this clonotype. The chain links TRBV2 to TRBJ2-3; 9 nucleotides agree with TRBD2. The CDR3 is 16 amino acids. V lost 5 bases, J lost 0 bases, and 6 bases stayed unmatched. CDR1 and CDR2 from the germline V gene are SNHLY and FYNNEI. Here the CDR3 DNA reads TGTGCCAGCAGTAGGGATGCGGGGGGGAGCACAGATACGCAGTATTTT. It is translated as CASSRDAGGSTDTQYF.

The sample holds a few counts of this clonotype. The chain uses TRBV7-2 and TRBJ2-1, with 8 bases matching TRBD1. Germline loops: CDR1 SGHTA, CDR2 FQGNSA. CDR3 size: 15 residues. V lost 6 bases and J lost 2; bases outside the gene matches: 6. The CDR3, as DNA: TGTGCCAGCAGATCGGACAGGGCCCCCTACAATGAGCAGTTCTTC. Protein sequence: CASRSDRAPYNEQFF.

This clonotype has only a few counts. The V and J genes are TRBV29-1 and TRBJ1-1, with unresolved D. The CDR3 is 13 amino acids. CDR1 is SQVTM and CDR2 is ANQGSEA in the germline V gene. The ends were cut back, 1 base at V and 0 bases at J, with 6 bases in the middle. The CDR3 reads CSVEAEMNTEAFF. DNA of the CDR3: TGCAGCGTTGAAGCCGAGATGAACACTGAAGCTTTCTTT.

This clonotype was counted a few times. The rearrangement links TRBV5-6 to TRBJ2-7; 11 bases are a match to TRBD2. V shed 6 bases and J 3 bases; nucleotides not matched to a gene: 17. The CDR3 length is 18 residues. CDR1 and CDR2 from the germline V gene are SGHDT and YYEEEE. The CDR3: CASKRTTAGLAGFYEQYF. The CDR3 nucleotides read TGTGCCAGCAAAAGAACGACAGCTGGACTAGCGGGCTTCTACGAGCAGTACTTC.

There are a few counts of this clonotype. The CDR3 region has the DNA TGCGCCAGCAGCCAAGTAGGTAGGGACACTGAAGCTTTCTTT. It specifies CASSQVGRDTEAFF. J is TRBJ1-1 and V is TRBV4-1; no definite D call. The CDR3 totals 14 residues. In germline, CDR1 is MGHRA, CDR2 YSYEKL. V gave up 1 base and J gave up 3 bases, with 9 bases separating them.

The chain joins TRBV5-1 to TRBJ2-3, with 8 nucleotides matching TRBD2. V shed 0 bases, J shed 0 bases, and the junction held 6 bases outside the gene matches. CDR1 SGHRS and CDR2 YFSETQ come from the germline V gene. This CDR3 contains 17 residues. The CDR3 DNA reads TGCGCCAGCAGCTTGGCCGCGGGGGGTGCTAGCACAGATACGCAGTATTTT. It specifies CASSLAAGGASTDTQYF.

There are a few counts of this clonotype. This chain joins TRBV27 and TRBJ2-6; D possibly matches TRBD1 or TRBD2 (6 bases each). The CDR3 sequence is 18 residues long. V was clipped by 3 bases and J by 1 base, with 16 bases between them. CDR1 is MNHEY and CDR2 is SMNVEV in the germline V gene (reference sequence). CDR3 residues: CASSLRGEYFSGANVLTF. CDR3 DNA: TGTGCCAGCAGTTTGAGGGGGGAATACTTTTCTGGGGCCAACGTCCTGACTTTC. Using reference TRBV27 and TRBJ2-6 for the parts outside the CDR3, the full variable domain is EAQVTQNPRYLITVTGKKLTVTCSQNMNHEYMSWYRQDPGLGLRQIYYSMNVEVTDKGDVPEGYKVSRKEKRNFPLILESPSPNQTSLYFCASSLRGEYFSGANVLTFGAGSRLTVL.

Only a few counts were recorded for this clonotype. V usage is TRBV12-3 or TRBV12-4 and J usage is TRBJ1-4; the D is unclear. V lost 6 bases and J 4 bases, leaving 12 bases between the germline ends. The CDR3 spans 14 residues. The CDR3 nucleotides read TGTGCCAGCAGCCCTCCTTGGAATAATGAAAAACTGTTTTTT. This encodes CASSPPWNNEKLFF.

This clonotype was detected a few times. The V and J genes are TRBV6-5 and TRBJ2-1, with D possibly being TRBD1 or TRBD2 (5 bases each). This CDR3 comprises 15 residues. The ends were cut back, 7 bases at V and 4 bases at J, with 17 bases in the middle. Germline CDR1 and CDR2: MNHEY and SVGAGI. The CDR3 DNA sequence: TGTGCCAGCAAAAACCGGGACCACTTATACAATGAGCAGTTCTTC. This sequence encodes CASKNRDHLYNEQFF.

This chain uses TRBV4-1 with TRBJ2-5; D not certain. This CDR3 has 15 amino acids. Looked up from germline, CDR1 is MGHRA and CDR2 is YSYEKL. Deletions cut 4 bases from V and 1 base from J, with 13 bases between. CDR3 DNA: TGCGCCAGCAGCCCCAGACCAGGTCCCCAAGAGACCCAGTACTTC. Translation: CASSPRPGPQETQYF.

This clonotype was seen a single time. The rearrangement joins TRBV2 to TRBJ1-2, with 7 bases fitting TRBD1. The germline V gene has CDR1 SNHLY and CDR2 FYNNEI. The CDR3 is 14 amino acids. V lost 6 bases, J lost 4 bases, and 8 bases stayed unmatched. The CDR3 DNA reads TGTGCCAGCAGCGAATTAGGGGGCTCCTATGGCTACACCTTC. This sequence encodes CASSELGGSYGYTF.

This clonotype occurred many times. The V call is TRBV12-3 or TRBV12-4, the J call TRBJ1-1, with D possibly matching TRBD1 (5 bases). Deletions cut 5 bases from V and 2 bases from J, with 21 bases between. The length of the CDR3 is 17 residues. The CDR3 reads CASSGLRQSTGNTEAFF. The DNA for the CDR3 is TGTGCCAGCAGTGGTCTTCGACAGAGTACGGGAAACACTGAAGCTTTCTTT.

The chain links TRBV6-2 or TRBV6-3 to TRBJ1-1; D may be TRBD1 (5 bases). The V gene lost 5 bases and the J gene lost 5 bases, with 12 bases spanning the gap. Germline V CDR1 and CDR2: MNHEY, SVGEGT. The CDR3 length is 13 residues. The CDR3 reads CASSETVRTEAFF. The CDR3 DNA reads TGTGCCAGCAGTGAGACAGTTAGGACTGAAGCTTTCTTT.

This clonotype was counted only a few times. For the CDR3, the DNA is TGTGCCAGCAGTGAAGCGGTTATGGGACAGGGAATCCACGAGCAGTACTTC. This sequence encodes CASSEAVMGQGIHEQYF. The V gene is TRBV6-1, the J gene TRBJ2-7, with 9 nucleotides matching TRBD1. Germline V gene data show CDR1 as MNHNS and CDR2 as SASEGT. The CDR3 is 17 residues long. V lost 0 bases, J lost 5 bases, and 11 bases stayed unmatched.

The CDR3 spells CASSSRGTGIYEQYF. CDR3 nucleotide sequence: TGTGCCAGCAGCTCCCGGGGGACAGGGATCTACGAGCAGTACTTC. The chain is built from TRBV13 and TRBJ2-7; 9 bases align to TRBD1. CDR3 length equals 15 residues. Trimming took 4 bases from V and 3 from J; bases not matched to a gene: 7. Per the germline V gene, CDR1 is PRHDT and CDR2 is FYEKMQ (reference sequence).

This clonotype was seen only a few times. The chain joins TRBV10-3 to TRBJ2-5; D could derive from TRBD1 or TRBD2 (6 bases each). The CDR3 spans 15 residues. Trimming took 3 bases from V and 2 from J, leaving 13 bases between them. Germline CDR1 is ENHRY and CDR2 is SYGVKD. The CDR3 bases are TGTGCCATCAGTGAAGGGGGGTTGATACAAGAGACCCAGTACTTC. It is translated as CAISEGGLIQETQYF.

The table lists this clonotype with a few counts. The gene calls are TRBV30 and TRBJ2-7; perhaps TRBD1 as D (6 bases). The CDR3 sequence is 15 residues long. V was trimmed by 0 bases and J by 2 bases, leaving 14 bases between them. Germline V gene sequence: CDR1 GTSNPN, CDR2 SVGIG (reference sequence). CDR3 amino acids: CAWSVRVQGPYEQYF. The DNA for the CDR3 is TGTGCCTGGAGTGTACGGGTACAGGGCCCCTACGAGCAGTACTTC.

The V call is TRBV20-1, the J call TRBJ2-7; TRBD1 aligns across 11 bases. The trim removed 6 bases at V and 4 bases at J, leaving 2 bases unmatched. Germline V gives CDR1 DFQATT, CDR2 SNEGSKA (reference sequence). CDR3 size: 12 residues. CDR3 DNA sequence: TGCAGTGCGGGACAGGGGGGTTACGAGCAGTACTTC. It yields the protein CSAGQGGYEQYF.

The chain employs TRBV7-8 and TRBJ2-2; the match to TRBD2 covers 7 bases. The CDR3 has 19 residues. Trimming removed 5 bases from V and 1 base from J; junction bases left unmatched: 16. Germline V gene lookup returns CDR1 SGHVS and CDR2 FQNEAQ. The DNA for the CDR3 is TGTGCCAGCAGCCTCAAGCGCGGGGGTTTAGAAAGGAACACCGGGGAGCTGTTTTTT. As protein: CASSLKRGGLERNTGELFF.

The chain recombines TRBV12-3 or TRBV12-4 with TRBJ1-5, with 7 bases matching TRBD1. V lost 3 bases, J lost 9 bases, and 11 bases stayed unmatched. The CDR3 is 15 residues long. CDR3 in amino acids: CASSFRGDSARPQHF. The CDR3 nucleotides are TGTGCCAGCAGTTTCCGGGGGGACAGTGCTCGGCCCCAGCATTTT.

This clonotype was detected a few times. The V gene is TRBV6-5, the J gene TRBJ2-1; 8 nucleotides line up with TRBD2. The CDR3 length is 16 residues. Germline-derived CDR1 and CDR2 are MNHEY and SVGAGI. The ends lost 0 bases at V and 5 bases at J; junction bases unmatched: 6. CDR3 sequence reads: CASSYSTSGSHNEQFF. CDR3 DNA sequence: TGTGCCAGCAGTTACTCGACGAGCGGGAGTCACAATGAGCAGTTCTTC.

The table lists this clonotype with many counts. V and J are TRBV12-3 or TRBV12-4 and TRBJ2-1, with D possibly TRBD2 on 5 matching bases. V was cut by 5 bases and J by 6 bases, with 11 bases left in between. The CDR3 loop spans 13 amino acids. CDR3 sequence reads: CASSQAVLNEQFF. In DNA, the CDR3 is TGTGCCAGCAGTCAAGCGGTGCTCAATGAGCAGTTCTTC.

This sequence joins TRBV18 and TRBJ2-5, with 7 bases that match TRBD1. The CDR3 has 14 amino acids. Losses at the gene ends were 3 bases for V and 1 base for J; bases not matched to a gene: 2. Germline lookup yields CDR1 KGHSH and CDR2 LQKENI. The CDR3 loop reads CASSPQGVQETQYF. The CDR3 DNA reads as TGTGCCAGCTCACCTCAGGGGGTCCAAGAGACCCAGTACTTC.

This clonotype showed up just a few times. The CDR3 DNA is TGTGCCAGCAGCTTGAGCGCAGGGTACGACACTGAAGCTTTCTTT. It is translated as CASSLSAGYDTEAFF. The chain joins TRBV5-4 to TRBJ1-1, with a weak D call TRBD1 (5 bases). The CDR3 covers 15 residues. Germline CDR1 and CDR2: SGHNT and YYREEE (reference sequence). Trimming pared 1 base from V and 3 bases from J, leaving 13 bases between. The complete variable domain, with remaining parts taken from reference TRBV5-4 and TRBJ1-1, reads ETGVTQSPTHLIKTRGQQVTLRCSSQSGHNTVSWYQQALGQGPQFIFQYYREEENGRGNFPPRFSGLQFPNYSSELNVNALELDDSALYLCASSLSAGYDTEAFFGQGTRLTVV.

J is TRBJ2-7 and V is TRBV5-1, with TRBD2 matching over 10 bases. Germline lookup yields CDR1 SGHRS and CDR2 YFSETQ. The CDR3 loop spans 15 amino acids. The ends lost 3 bases at V and 5 bases at J; junction bases unmatched: 8. As DNA, the CDR3 is TGCGCCAGCAGCTCCACGGGACTAGCGTTCGACGAGCAGTACTTC. Protein product: CASSSTGLAFDEQYF.

The rearrangement uses TRBV6-5 and TRBJ2-3; 9 positions match TRBD1. The V gene end was trimmed by 2 bases and the J gene end by 6 bases; junction bases not matched to a gene: 9. The CDR3 consists of 16 residues. Germline values: CDR1 MNHEY, CDR2 SVGAGI. The CDR3 loop is CASSYGPGQGEDTQYF. In DNA form, the CDR3 reads TGTGCCAGCAGTTACGGGCCGGGACAGGGTGAGGATACGCAGTATTTT.

The chain uses TRBV7-6 and TRBJ1-1; D might be TRBD1 (5 bases). This CDR3 comprises 14 residues. V dropped 5 bases and J dropped 8 bases, with 18 bases sitting between them. Germline V gene sequence: CDR1 SGHVS, CDR2 FNYEAQ. The DNA of the CDR3 is TGTGCCAGCAGCGCCAGGGCCGCCGACCGGGAAGCTTTCTTT. Its protein is CASSARAADREAFF.

The V gene is TRBV20-1, the J gene TRBJ2-5; 8 nucleotides agree with TRBD2. Germline loops: CDR1 DFQATT, CDR2 SNEGSKA (reference sequence). This CDR3 comprises 15 residues. V trimming: 3 bases; J trimming: 3 bases; junction bases outside the gene matches: 9. The CDR3 DNA sequence: TGCAGTGCTAGTCCGGGACTAGGGGGGGAAGAGACCCAGTACTTC. The encoded protein is CSASPGLGGEETQYF.